A single sample is the source of the 16 T cell receptor beta chains below, sequenced in a study of shared clonotypes between healthy human individuals. Only in-frame clones appear in the TCRdb table, and some are missing; sequencing was by immunoSEQ multiplex PCR. The sample lists 2 million to 2.5 million clones; approximately 96% were seen once. Sequencing used naive CD4+ T cells sorted from blood. The subset was: CD45RA+ positively selected. These receptors were taken from a man aged 18 to 30 in good health.

This sequence joins TRBV28 and TRBJ2-7, with 9 bases aligning to TRBD1. After removal of 2 bases from V and 2 bases from J, the junction contained 7 bases not matched to a gene. The CDR3 spans 16 residues. Per the germline V gene, CDR1 is MDHEN and CDR2 is SYDVKM. CDR3 DNA sequence: TGTGCCAGCAGTTTAGGACCGGGACAGGGAACCTACGAGCAGTACTTC. It is translated as CASSLGPGQGTYEQYF.

In this sample, this clone turned up once. Other DNA sequences within the sample encode an identical CDR3. The J gene is TRBJ1-1, the V gene TRBV7-2; D possibly corresponds to TRBD1 (6 bases). The germline V and J ends were trimmed by 4 bases and 4 bases, with 13 bases remaining between them. Germline V gives CDR1 SGHTA, CDR2 FQGNSA. CDR3 size: 14 residues. CDR3 sequence: CASSSRGASTEAFF. Written as DNA, the CDR3 is TGTGCCAGCAGCTCCCGGGGGGCCTCCACTGAAGCTTTCTTT. Full variable domain (outside the CDR3, taken from reference TRBV7-2 and TRBJ1-1): GAGVSQSPSNKVTEKGKDVELRCDPISGHTALYWYRQSLGQGLEFLIYFQGNSAPDKSGLPSDRFSAERTGGSVSTLTIQRTQQEDSAVYLCASSSRGASTEAFFGQGTRLTVV.

The rearrangement uses TRBV10-2 and TRBJ2-1; 9 bases align to TRBD2. The ends lost 1 base at V and 7 bases at J; junction bases unmatched: 5. Germline assignment: CDR1 WSHSY and CDR2 SAAADI. There are 15 residues in the CDR3. CDR3: CASSEWASGENEQFF. The CDR3 coding sequence is TGCGCCAGCAGTGAGTGGGCTAGCGGGGAGAATGAGCAGTTCTTC.

V gene TRBV6-1 combines with J gene TRBJ1-6; TRBD1 matches at 8 bases. The CDR3 contains 13 residues. Germline-derived CDR1 and CDR2 are MNHNS and SASEGT. Trimming removed 8 bases from V and 5 bases from J; junction bases left unmatched: 2. The CDR3 sequence: CASWDRNNSPLHF. The DNA for the CDR3 is TGTGCCAGCTGGGACAGGAATAATTCACCCCTCCACTTT.

This clone was seen once. Germline and junction disagree at one end, which may indicate a read error. This chain uses TRBV6-1 with TRBJ1-4; the D is unclear. CDR1 is MNHNS and CDR2 is SASEGT in the germline V gene. This CDR3 spans 14 amino acids. CDR3 residues: CASSLTQVVGNRVF. As DNA, the CDR3 is TGTGCCAGCTCCCTAACGCAAGTCGTGGGTAATCGGGTTTTT.

The chain recombines TRBV6-6 with TRBJ1-2, with D possibly matching TRBD1 (5 bases). The V end was cut by 7 bases, the J end by 6 bases, with 21 bases between. CDR1 is MNHNY, CDR2 SVGAGI, per germline (reference sequence). The CDR3 contains 15 residues. CDR3 region: CASKKGGGSTDGYTF. CDR3 nucleotides: TGTGCCAGCAAAAAGGGCGGGGGGTCGACGGATGGCTACACCTTC.

The chain is built from TRBV6-1 and TRBJ2-3, with TRBD2 identical over 11 bases. Germline-derived CDR1 and CDR2 are MNHNS and SASEGT. The CDR3 consists of 16 residues. Losses at the gene ends were 3 bases for V and 4 bases for J; bases not matched to a gene: 6. The CDR3 loop is CASSDLPGLAADTQYF. DNA of the CDR3: TGTGCCAGCAGTGACCTTCCGGGACTAGCGGCAGATACGCAGTATTTT.

The chain has TRBV5-6 and TRBJ1-2, with 10 bases identical to TRBD1. CDR1 is SGHDT, CDR2 YYEEEE, per germline. The CDR3 extends over 12 amino acids. Trimming at V came to 6 bases and at J to 7 bases, leaving 3 bases not matched to a gene. This chain's CDR3 is CASKGQGGGYTF. CDR3 DNA: TGTGCCAGCAAAGGACAGGGGGGTGGCTACACCTTC.

V gene TRBV28 combines with J gene TRBJ2-7; 9 bases line up with TRBD1. The CDR3 runs to 15 residues. Losses at the gene ends were 7 bases for V and 6 bases for J; bases not matched to a gene: 13. Germline CDR1 is MDHEN and CDR2 is SYDVKM. CDR3 in DNA: TGTGCCAGCATTGAGGCGGGACAGGGATTCGCCGAGCAGTACTTC. It specifies CASIEAGQGFAEQYF.

Notes on this clone: In the same sample, other DNA sequences code for this CDR3. This chain links TRBV14 with TRBJ1-2; D ambiguous. V lost 1 base to trimming and J lost 4 bases, with 7 bases between them. Germline V gives CDR1 SGHDN, CDR2 FVKESK. CDR3 size: 13 residues. The CDR3 spells CASSQVGSYGYTF. Written as DNA, the CDR3 is TGTGCCAGCAGCCAAGTTGGTAGCTATGGCTACACCTTC.

The chain combines TRBV5-4 with TRBJ2-1; D tentatively fits TRBD1 or TRBD2 (5 bases each). In germline, CDR1 is SGHNT, CDR2 YYREEE (reference sequence). This CDR3 has 16 residues. Trimming took 3 bases from V and 5 from J, leaving 18 bases between them. CDR3 residues: CASSSISGTPNNEQFF. Here the CDR3 DNA reads TGTGCCAGCAGCTCGATTTCCGGGACCCCAAACAATGAGCAGTTCTTC.

The chain combines TRBV30 with TRBJ2-1, with D hard to call. Per germline, CDR1 GTSNPN and CDR2 SVGIG (reference sequence). The CDR3 is made up of 11 amino acids. V gave up 7 bases and J gave up 10 bases, with 14 bases separating them. Here the CDR3 DNA reads TGTGCCTACGGGCCCCGCCGGGAGCAGTTCTTC. Its protein product is CAYGPRREQFF.

The chain recombines TRBV27 with TRBJ2-1, with D possibly TRBD2 on 5 matching bases. Trimming stripped 4 bases from V and 9 bases from J, with 22 bases between. Looked up from germline, CDR1 is MNHEY and CDR2 is SMNVEV (reference sequence). The CDR3 has 16 amino acids. CDR3 loop: CASSSILVGSIGEQFF. DNA of the CDR3: TGTGCCAGCAGTTCAATACTAGTCGGGTCTATCGGTGAGCAGTTCTTC.

The CDR3 spells CASSSASLAGGREQFF. Here the CDR3 DNA reads TGCGCCAGCAGCTCCGCCTCACTAGCGGGGGGGCGAGAGCAGTTCTTC. The chain employs TRBV5-1 and TRBJ2-1; 13 positions agree with TRBD2. V shed 3 bases, J shed 10 bases, and the junction held 10 bases outside the gene matches. Germline V gene sequence: CDR1 SGHRS, CDR2 YFSETQ. The CDR3 length is 16 residues. Using reference TRBV5-1 and TRBJ2-1 for the parts outside the CDR3, the full variable domain is KAGVTQTPRYLIKTRGQQVTLSCSPISGHRSVSWYQQTPGQGLQFLFEYFSETQRNKGNFPGRFSGRQFSNSRSEMNVSTLELGDSALYLCASSSASLAGGREQFFGPGTRLTVL.

The rearrangement links TRBV7-2 to TRBJ2-3; 13 positions match TRBD2. Germline loops: CDR1 SGHTA, CDR2 FQGNSA. This CDR3 is built from 16 residues. Trimming removed 4 bases from V and 3 bases from J; junction bases left unmatched: 4. CDR3 in DNA: TGTGCCAGCAGCTCCACGGGACTAGCGGGGACAGATACGCAGTATTTT. Translated, it gives CASSSTGLAGTDTQYF.

This chain joins TRBV6-1 and TRBJ2-7; 7 nucleotides align to TRBD1. This CDR3 contains 13 residues. Per the germline V gene, CDR1 is MNHNS and CDR2 is SASEGT. Unmatched junction bases numbered 7, after V lost 6 bases and J lost 5 bases. The CDR3 DNA reads TGTGCCAGCAGAGAGACAGGGCAAAACGAGCAGTACTTC. This translates into CASRETGQNEQYF.